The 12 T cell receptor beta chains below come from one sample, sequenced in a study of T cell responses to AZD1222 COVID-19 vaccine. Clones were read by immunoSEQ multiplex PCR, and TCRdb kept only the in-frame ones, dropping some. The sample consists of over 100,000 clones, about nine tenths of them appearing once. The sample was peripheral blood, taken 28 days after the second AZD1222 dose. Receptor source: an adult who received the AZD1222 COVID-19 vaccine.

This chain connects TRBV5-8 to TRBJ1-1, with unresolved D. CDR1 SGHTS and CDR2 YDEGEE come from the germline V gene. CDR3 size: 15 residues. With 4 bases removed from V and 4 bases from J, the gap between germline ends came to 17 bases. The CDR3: CASSRRYPRVTEAFF. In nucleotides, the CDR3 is TGTGCCAGCAGCCGGAGGTACCCACGAGTCACTGAAGCTTTCTTT.

The CDR3 region has the DNA TGTGCCACTTCGCCGGGCCTCTCCTACGAGCAGTACTTC. This translates into CATSPGLSYEQYF. This rearrangement joins TRBV15 to TRBJ2-7; unclear D gene. The length of the CDR3 is 13 residues. Trimming took off 9 bases at V and 0 bases at J, with 12 bases between the two ends. Germline CDR1 reads LNHNV; CDR2 reads YYDKDF (reference sequence).

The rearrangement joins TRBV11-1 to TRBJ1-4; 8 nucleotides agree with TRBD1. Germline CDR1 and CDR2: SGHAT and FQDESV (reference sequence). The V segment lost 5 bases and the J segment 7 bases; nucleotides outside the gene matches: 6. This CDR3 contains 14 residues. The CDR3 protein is CASSRTGKGEKLFF. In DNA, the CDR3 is TGTGCCAGCAGCCGGACAGGGAAAGGTGAAAAACTGTTTTTT.

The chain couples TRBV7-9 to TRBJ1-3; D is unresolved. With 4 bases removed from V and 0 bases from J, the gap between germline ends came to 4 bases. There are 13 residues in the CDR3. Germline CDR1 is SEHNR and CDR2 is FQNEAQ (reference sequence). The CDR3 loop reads CASSWGSGNTIYF. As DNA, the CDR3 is TGTGCCAGCAGCTGGGGCTCTGGAAACACCATATATTTT.

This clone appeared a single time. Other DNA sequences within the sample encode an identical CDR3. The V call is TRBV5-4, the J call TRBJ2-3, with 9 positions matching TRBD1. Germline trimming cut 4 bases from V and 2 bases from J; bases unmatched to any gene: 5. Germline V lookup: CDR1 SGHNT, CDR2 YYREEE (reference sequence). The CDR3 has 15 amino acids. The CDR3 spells CASSLDRGVTDTQYF. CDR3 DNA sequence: TGTGCCAGCAGCCTCGACAGGGGGGTCACAGATACGCAGTATTTT.

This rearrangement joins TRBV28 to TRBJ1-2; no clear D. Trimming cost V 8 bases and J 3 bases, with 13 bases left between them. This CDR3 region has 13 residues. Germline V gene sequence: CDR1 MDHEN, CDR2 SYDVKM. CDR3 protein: CASGREGYYGYTF. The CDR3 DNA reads TGTGCCAGCGGGAGGGAAGGGTACTATGGCTACACCTTC.

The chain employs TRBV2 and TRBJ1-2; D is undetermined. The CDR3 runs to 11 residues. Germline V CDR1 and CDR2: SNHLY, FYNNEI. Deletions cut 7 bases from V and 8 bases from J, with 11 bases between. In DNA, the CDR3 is TGTGCCAGCAATGAGGCGGGGGGCTACACCTTC. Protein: CASNEAGGYTF.

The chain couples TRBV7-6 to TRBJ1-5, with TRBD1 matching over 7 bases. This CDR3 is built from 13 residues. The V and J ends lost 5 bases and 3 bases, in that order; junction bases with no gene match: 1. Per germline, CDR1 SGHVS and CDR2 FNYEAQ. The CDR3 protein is CASSRGPNQPQHF. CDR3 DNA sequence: TGTGCCAGCAGCAGGGGGCCCAATCAGCCCCAGCATTTT.

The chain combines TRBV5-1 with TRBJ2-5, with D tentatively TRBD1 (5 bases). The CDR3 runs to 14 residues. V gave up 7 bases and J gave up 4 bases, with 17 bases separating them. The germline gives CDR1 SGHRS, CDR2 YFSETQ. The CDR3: CASGIGHSRETQYF. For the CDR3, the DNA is TGCGCCAGCGGAATAGGACATTCTCGAGAGACCCAGTACTTC.

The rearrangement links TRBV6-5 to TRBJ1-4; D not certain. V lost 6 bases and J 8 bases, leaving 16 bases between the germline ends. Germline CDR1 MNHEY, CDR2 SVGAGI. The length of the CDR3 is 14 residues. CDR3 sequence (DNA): TGTGCCAGCAGCCCCGGCCCCGTTGCGGAAAAACTGTTTTTT. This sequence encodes CASSPGPVAEKLFF.

In nucleotides, the CDR3 is TGTGCCAGTAGTTTCCTACCGGGGCCCACCCATCAGCCCCAGCATTTT. Translation gives CASSFLPGPTHQPQHF. The rearrangement uses TRBV19 and TRBJ1-5; TRBD1 might be the D (5 bases). The V end lost 5 bases, the J end lost 5 bases, and 19 bases lay between the germline ends. CDR1 and CDR2 (germline): LNHDA, SQIVND (reference sequence). The CDR3 extends over 16 amino acids.

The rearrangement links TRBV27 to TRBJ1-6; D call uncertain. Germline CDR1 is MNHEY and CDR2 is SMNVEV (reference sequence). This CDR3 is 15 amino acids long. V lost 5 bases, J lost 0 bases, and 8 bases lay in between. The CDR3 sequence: CASSRISSYNSPLHF. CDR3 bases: TGTGCCAGCAGTCGGATTAGCTCCTATAATTCACCCCTCCACTTT.